The rows below give T cell receptor beta chains drawn from one sample of a study of blood T cell repertoires in COVID-19. Sequenced by immunoSEQ multiplex PCR; TCRdb stores in-frame clones only, minus some. The table lists roughly 480,000 clones, nearly 90% of them singletons. Sequenced input: peripheral blood. All receptors derive from a man aged 18 to 29 with COVID-19, enrolled during active disease. Each CDR3 is given with its conserved first and last residue. The D gene is left open where the match is weak. For some rows the clone size is stated as once, few or many, or as a class when expanded; others skip it.

clone_size j_call d_call v_call cdr3_aa cdr3_nt
. TRBJ1-5 TRBD1 TRBV7-9 CASSSETGGINQPQHF TGTGCCAGCAGCTCAGAGACAGGGGGCATCAATCAGCCCCAGCATTTT
. TRBJ1-3 . TRBV15 CATSRKTVGGNTIYF TGTGCCACCAGCAGAAAGACAGTGGGGGGAAACACCATATATTTT
once TRBJ2-3 . TRBV12-3/TRBV12-4 CASSNRATDTQYF TGTGCCAGCAGCAACAGGGCCACAGATACGCAGTATTTT
. TRBJ2-1 . TRBV29-1 CSVTDGDNEQFF TGCAGCGTTACTGACGGAGACAATGAGCAGTTCTTC
. TRBJ1-1 . TRBV2 CASSFSRVMDTEAFF TGTGCCAGCAGTTTTAGCAGGGTCATGGACACTGAAGCTTTCTTT
. TRBJ1-6 TRBD1 TRBV6-5 CASRGDRGNSPLHF TGTGCCAGCAGGGGGGACAGGGGAAATTCACCCCTCCACTTT
. TRBJ1-5 . TRBV19 CASRTLSNQPQHF TGTGCCAGCCGGACATTAAGCAATCAGCCCCAGCATTTT
. TRBJ2-1 . TRBV7-3 CASSLTRYNEQFF TGTGCCAGCAGCTTAACGAGGTACAATGAGCAGTTCTTC
. TRBJ2-2 . TRBV5-1 CASSFSGSNTGELFF TGCGCCAGCAGCTTCTCGGGGTCAAACACCGGGGAGCTGTTTTTT
. TRBJ2-4 . TRBV9 CASSVEPRAAKNIQYF TGTGCCAGCAGCGTAGAACCCAGGGCGGCCAAAAACATTCAGTACTTC
. TRBJ2-3 . TRBV19 CASNKVAGTDTQYF TGTGCCAGTAATAAGGTAGCGGGCACAGATACGCAGTATTTT
. TRBJ2-7 . TRBV5-1 CASSLERGAGSYEQYF TGCGCCAGCAGCTTGGAACGGGGGGCAGGATCCTACGAGCAGTACTTC
. TRBJ2-3 TRBD1 TRBV7-2 CASSSRTGAGTDTQYF TGTGCCAGCAGCTCCAGGACAGGGGCCGGCACAGATACGCAGTATTTT
once TRBJ1-5 . TRBV21-1 CASSKMSGGNGPQHF TGTGCCAGCAGCAAAATGTCAGGGGGCAATGGGCCCCAGCATTTT
. TRBJ1-6 . TRBV9 CASSVEVGENSPLHF TGTGCCAGCAGCGTAGAAGTAGGGGAAAATTCACCCCTCCACTTT
. TRBJ1-6 . TRBV5-4 CASSFGGGADNSPLHF TGTGCCAGCAGCTTCGGGGGGGGCGCGGATAATTCACCCCTCCACTTT
. TRBJ2-2 . TRBV18 CASSRLIAGGTGELFF TGTGCCAGCTCACGTTTGATCGCAGGAGGCACCGGGGAGCTGTTTTTT
. TRBJ2-3 . TRBV14 CATSTRDTQYF TGTGCGACCTCTACCAGGGATACGCAGTATTTT
. TRBJ2-5 . TRBV12-3/TRBV12-4 CASSLLRETQYF TGTGCCAGCAGTTTGCTGAGAGAGACCCAGTACTTC
once TRBJ1-2 . TRBV25-1 CASSVDIYYGYTF TGTGCCAGCAGTGTCGACATTTACTATGGCTACACCTTC
. TRBJ2-1 . TRBV4-2 CASSPEAADYEQFF TGTGCCAGCAGCCCGGAGGCGGCCGACTATGAGCAGTTCTTC
. TRBJ1-1 . TRBV11-2 CASSFRRDTEAFF TGTGCCAGCAGCTTTCGGAGGGACACTGAAGCTTTCTTT
. TRBJ2-2 . TRBV2 CASCVLARGGELFF TGTGCCAGTTGTGTTCTAGCCCGGGGCGGGGAGCTGTTTTTT
. TRBJ1-2 . TRBV7-8 CASSLRGSHGYTF TGTGCCAGCAGCTTAAGAGGGTCTCATGGCTACACCTTC
. TRBJ2-7 TRBD1 TRBV11-3 CASSNPMDRADEQYF TGTGCCAGCAGCAACCCGATGGACAGGGCCGACGAGCAGTACTTC
. TRBJ1-2 . TRBV7-9 CASSLQRHYGYTF TGTGCCAGCAGCTTACAGAGGCATTATGGCTACACCTTC
. TRBJ1-2 TRBD1 TRBV19 CASSGPRRDRGNYGYTF TGTGCCAGTAGTGGGCCCCGGAGGGACAGGGGTAACTATGGCTACACCTTC
. TRBJ1-1 TRBD1 TRBV19 CASSMTGVGTEAFF TGTGCCAGTAGCATGACAGGGGTTGGCACTGAAGCTTTCTTT
. TRBJ2-7 TRBD1 TRBV30 CAWNSWDSSYEQYF TGTGCCTGGAACTCATGGGACAGCTCCTACGAGCAGTACTTC
. TRBJ2-5 TRBD2 TRBV5-4 CASSLTSGGGGETQYF TGTGCCAGCAGCTTGACTAGCGGGGGAGGGGGAGAGACCCAGTACTTC
. TRBJ2-1 TRBD2 TRBV19 CASSVSGVSSYNEQFF TGTGCCAGTAGTGTTAGCGGGGTTAGCTCCTACAATGAGCAGTTCTTC
. TRBJ1-4 . TRBV18 CASSPTRGTVEKLFF TGTGCCAGCTCGCCAACCCGCGGGACGGTTGAAAAACTGTTTTTT
. TRBJ2-7 . TRBV20-1 CSAMRGEQYF TGCAGTGCTATGAGAGGGGAGCAGTACTTC